These T cell receptor beta chains were read from a single sample in a study of blood T cell repertoires in COVID-19. Some clones are missing from TCRdb's copy, which holds only in-frame ones; the method was immunoSEQ multiplex PCR. The sample holds under 250,000 clones, around 82% seen once. The sample comprised peripheral blood. The receptors here all came from a woman aged 60-75 years with acute or convalescent COVID-19. CDR3s include the opening cysteine and the closing phenylalanine or tryptophan. The order of the fields is V gene, clone size, D gene, J gene, CDR3 protein, CDR3 DNA. The D gene is left open where the match is weak. The listing skips clone size in some rows; elsewhere it reads once, few, many or a size class.

V gene: TRBV19; clone size: -; D gene: -; J gene: TRBJ1-2; CDR3 protein: CASKGQGENLMSLEARKNSYTF; CDR3 DNA: TGTGCCAGTAAGGGCCAGGGCGAAAACTTAATGTCCCTTGAGGCCAGGAAAAATAGCTACACCTTC
V gene: TRBV23-1; clone size: once; D gene: TRBD1; J gene: TRBJ1-1; CDR3 protein: CASGINRGTEAFF; CDR3 DNA: TGCGCCAGCGGGATCAACAGGGGCACTGAAGCTTTCTTT
V gene: TRBV7-9; clone size: -; D gene: -; J gene: TRBJ2-7; CDR3 protein: CASSLEGKDYEQYF; CDR3 DNA: TGTGCCAGCAGCCTAGAGGGGAAGGACTACGAGCAGTACTTC
V gene: TRBV7-2; clone size: -; D gene: -; J gene: TRBJ2-3; CDR3 protein: CASSFLDYRTDTQYF; CDR3 DNA: TGTGCCAGCAGCTTTTTGGACTACCGCACAGATACGCAGTATTTT
V gene: TRBV10-3; clone size: few; D gene: TRBD1; J gene: TRBJ1-2; CDR3 protein: CAANSGTGFYGYTF; CDR3 DNA: TGTGCCGCCAATTCAGGGACAGGATTTTATGGCTACACCTTC
V gene: TRBV6-1; clone size: few; D gene: -; J gene: TRBJ1-6; CDR3 protein: CASSDKYTPLHF; CDR3 DNA: TGTGCCAGCAGTGATAAATACACACCCCTCCACTTT
V gene: TRBV5-1; clone size: -; D gene: TRBD1; J gene: TRBJ1-6; CDR3 protein: CASSWGARGANSPLHF; CDR3 DNA: TGCGCCAGCAGCTGGGGGGCCAGGGGGGCCAATTCACCCCTCCACTTT
V gene: TRBV6-1; clone size: -; D gene: TRBD1; J gene: TRBJ1-1; CDR3 protein: CASSESPTGGRRNTEAFF; CDR3 DNA: TGTGCCAGCAGTGAATCTCCGACAGGGGGCCGTCGGAACACTGAAGCTTTCTTT
V gene: TRBV3-1/TRBV3-2; clone size: once; D gene: -; J gene: TRBJ1-2; CDR3 protein: CASSQGIWAQGSDGYTF; CDR3 DNA: TGTGCCAGCAGCCAAGGTATTTGGGCCCAGGGAAGTGATGGCTACACCTTC
V gene: TRBV18; clone size: -; D gene: TRBD2; J gene: TRBJ2-5; CDR3 protein: CASSQRGDPQETQYF; CDR3 DNA: TGTGCCAGCTCACAGCGGGGAGACCCGCAAGAGACCCAGTACTTC
V gene: TRBV7-2; clone size: -; D gene: TRBD1; J gene: TRBJ1-1; CDR3 protein: CASSLGQTNTEAFF; CDR3 DNA: TGTGCCAGCAGCCTGGGACAGACGAACACTGAAGCTTTCTTT
V gene: TRBV19; clone size: -; D gene: TRBD2; J gene: TRBJ2-1; CDR3 protein: CASRSWGLAGFSYNEQFF; CDR3 DNA: TGTGCCAGTAGAAGTTGGGGACTAGCGGGGTTCTCCTACAATGAGCAGTTCTTC
V gene: TRBV12-3/TRBV12-4; clone size: -; D gene: TRBD1; J gene: TRBJ1-1; CDR3 protein: CASSRDRTEAFF; CDR3 DNA: TGTGCCAGCAGTCGGGACAGGACTGAAGCTTTCTTT
V gene: TRBV11-2; clone size: -; D gene: -; J gene: TRBJ1-1; CDR3 protein: CASSPRQSWNTEAFF; CDR3 DNA: TGTGCCAGCAGCCCTCGACAGTCCTGGAACACTGAAGCTTTCTTT
V gene: TRBV28; clone size: -; D gene: TRBD2; J gene: TRBJ2-3; CDR3 protein: CASSLGRQLAGTDTQYF; CDR3 DNA: TGTGCCAGCAGTTTAGGGCGCCAGCTAGCGGGCACAGATACGCAGTATTTT
V gene: TRBV4-3; clone size: once; D gene: -; J gene: TRBJ1-3; CDR3 protein: CASSQLVSGNTIYF; CDR3 DNA: TGCGCCAGCAGCCAGCTAGTCTCTGGAAACACCATATATTTT
V gene: TRBV9; clone size: -; D gene: -; J gene: TRBJ2-1; CDR3 protein: CASRQGSGDNEQFF; CDR3 DNA: TGTGCCAGCAGGCAGGGGTCTGGGGACAATGAGCAGTTCTTC
V gene: TRBV25-1; clone size: -; D gene: -; J gene: TRBJ1-3; CDR3 protein: CASSPGAGNTIYF; CDR3 DNA: TGTGCCAGCAGTCCGGGGGCTGGAAACACCATATATTTT
V gene: TRBV6-1; clone size: -; D gene: -; J gene: TRBJ2-3; CDR3 protein: CASSETGDTDTQYF; CDR3 DNA: TGTGCCAGCAGTGAAACGGGAGACACAGATACGCAGTATTTT